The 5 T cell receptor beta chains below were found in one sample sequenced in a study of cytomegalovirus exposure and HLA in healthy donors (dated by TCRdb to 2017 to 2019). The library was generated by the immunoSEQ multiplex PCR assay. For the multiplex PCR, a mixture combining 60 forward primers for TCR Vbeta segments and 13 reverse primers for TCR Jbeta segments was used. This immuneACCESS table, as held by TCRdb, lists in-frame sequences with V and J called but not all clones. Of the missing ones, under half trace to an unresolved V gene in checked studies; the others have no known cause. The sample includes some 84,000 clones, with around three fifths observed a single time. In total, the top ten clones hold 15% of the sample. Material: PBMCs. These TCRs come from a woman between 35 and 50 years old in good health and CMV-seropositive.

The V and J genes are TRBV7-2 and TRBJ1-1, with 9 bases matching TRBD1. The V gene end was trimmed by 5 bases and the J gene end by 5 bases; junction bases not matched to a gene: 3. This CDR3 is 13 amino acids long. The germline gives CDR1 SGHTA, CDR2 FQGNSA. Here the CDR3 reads CASSRDRDTEAFF. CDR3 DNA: TGTGCCAGCAGCCGGGACAGGGATACTGAAGCTTTCTTT. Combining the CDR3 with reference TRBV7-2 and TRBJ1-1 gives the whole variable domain GAGVSQSPSNKVTEKGKDVELRCDPISGHTALYWYRQSLGQGLEFLIYFQGNSAPDKSGLPSDRFSAERTGGSVSTLTIQRTQQEDSAVYLCASSRDRDTEAFFGQGTRLTVV.

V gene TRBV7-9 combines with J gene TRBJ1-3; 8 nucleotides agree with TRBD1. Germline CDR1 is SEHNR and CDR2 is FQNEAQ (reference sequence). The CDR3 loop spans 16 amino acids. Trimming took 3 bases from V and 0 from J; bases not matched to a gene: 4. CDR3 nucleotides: TGTGCCAGCAGCTTCCCGGGACAGGACTCTGGAAACACCATATATTTT. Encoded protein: CASSFPGQDSGNTIYF.

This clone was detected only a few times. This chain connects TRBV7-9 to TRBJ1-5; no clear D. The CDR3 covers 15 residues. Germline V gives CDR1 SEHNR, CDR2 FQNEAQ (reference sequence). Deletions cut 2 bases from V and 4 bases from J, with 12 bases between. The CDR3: CASSLLGEGNQPQHF. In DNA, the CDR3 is TGTGCCAGCAGCTTATTGGGAGAGGGAAATCAGCCCCAGCATTTT.

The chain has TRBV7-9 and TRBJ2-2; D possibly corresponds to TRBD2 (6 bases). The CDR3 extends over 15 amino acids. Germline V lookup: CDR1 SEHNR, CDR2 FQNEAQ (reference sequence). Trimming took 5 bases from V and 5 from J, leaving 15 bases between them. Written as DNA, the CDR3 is TGTGCCAGCAGCCGGAGGAGGGAGTTGACCGGGGAGCTGTTTTTT. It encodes CASSRRRELTGELFF.

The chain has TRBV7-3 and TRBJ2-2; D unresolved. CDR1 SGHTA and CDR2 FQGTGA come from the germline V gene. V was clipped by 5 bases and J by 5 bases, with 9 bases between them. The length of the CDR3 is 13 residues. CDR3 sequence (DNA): TGTGCCAGCAGCGCCTCCGGGACCGGGGAGCTGTTTTTT. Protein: CASSASGTGELFF.